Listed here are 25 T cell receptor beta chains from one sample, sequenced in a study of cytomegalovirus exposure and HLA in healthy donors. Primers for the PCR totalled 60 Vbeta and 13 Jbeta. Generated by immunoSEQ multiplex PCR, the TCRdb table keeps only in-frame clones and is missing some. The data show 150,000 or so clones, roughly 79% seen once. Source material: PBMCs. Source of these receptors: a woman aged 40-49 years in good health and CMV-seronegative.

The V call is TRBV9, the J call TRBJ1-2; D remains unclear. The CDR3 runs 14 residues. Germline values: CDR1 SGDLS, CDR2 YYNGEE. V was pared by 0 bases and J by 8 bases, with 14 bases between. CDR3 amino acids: CASSVGMGSGGYTF. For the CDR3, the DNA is TGTGCCAGCAGCGTAGGAATGGGTTCCGGGGGCTACACCTTC.

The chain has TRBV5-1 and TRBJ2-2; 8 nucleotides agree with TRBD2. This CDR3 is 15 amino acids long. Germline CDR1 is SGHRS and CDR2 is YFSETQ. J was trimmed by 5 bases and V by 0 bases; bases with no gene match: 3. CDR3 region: CASSLDSGGTGELFF. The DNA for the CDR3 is TGCGCCAGCAGCTTGGATTCGGGGGGGACCGGGGAGCTGTTTTTT.

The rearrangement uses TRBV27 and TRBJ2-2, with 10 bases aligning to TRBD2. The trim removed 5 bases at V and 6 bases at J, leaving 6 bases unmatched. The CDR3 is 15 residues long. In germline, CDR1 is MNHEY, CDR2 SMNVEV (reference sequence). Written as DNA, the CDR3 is TGTGCCAGCAGTACGTGGACTAGCGGCTCCGGGGAGCTGTTTTTT. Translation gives CASSTWTSGSGELFF.

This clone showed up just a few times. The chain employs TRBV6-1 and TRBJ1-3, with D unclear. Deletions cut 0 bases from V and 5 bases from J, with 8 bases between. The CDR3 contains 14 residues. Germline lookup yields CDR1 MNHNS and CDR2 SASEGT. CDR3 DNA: TGTGCCAGCAGTGAAGCGCTTCAGAGAAACACCATATATTTT. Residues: CASSEALQRNTIYF.

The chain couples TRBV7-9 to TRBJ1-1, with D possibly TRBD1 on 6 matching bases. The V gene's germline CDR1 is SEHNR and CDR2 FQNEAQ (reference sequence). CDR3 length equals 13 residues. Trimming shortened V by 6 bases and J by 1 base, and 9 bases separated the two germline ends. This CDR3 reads CASRIQGNTEAFF. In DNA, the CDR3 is TGTGCCAGCAGAATACAGGGGAACACTGAAGCTTTCTTT. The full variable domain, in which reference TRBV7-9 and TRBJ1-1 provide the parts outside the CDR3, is DTGVSQNPRHKITKRGQNVTFRCDPISEHNRLYWYRQTLGQGPEFLTYFQNEAQLEKSRLLSDRFSAERPKGSFSTLEIQRTEQGDSAMYLCASRIQGNTEAFFGQGTRLTVV.

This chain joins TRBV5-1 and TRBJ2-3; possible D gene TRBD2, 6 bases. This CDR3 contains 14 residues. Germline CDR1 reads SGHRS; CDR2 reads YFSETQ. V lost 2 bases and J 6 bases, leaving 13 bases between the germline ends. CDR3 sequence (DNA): TGCGCCAGCAGCTTTTGGAAGGAGGGGGATACGCAGTATTTT. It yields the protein CASSFWKEGDTQYF.

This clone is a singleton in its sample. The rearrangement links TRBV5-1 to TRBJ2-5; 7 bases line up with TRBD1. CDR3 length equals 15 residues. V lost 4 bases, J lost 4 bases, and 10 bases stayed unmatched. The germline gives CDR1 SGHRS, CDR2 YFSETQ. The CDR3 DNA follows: TGCGCCAGCAGCGTAACGTCGGGACAGAGAGAGACCCAGTACTTC. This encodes CASSVTSGQRETQYF.

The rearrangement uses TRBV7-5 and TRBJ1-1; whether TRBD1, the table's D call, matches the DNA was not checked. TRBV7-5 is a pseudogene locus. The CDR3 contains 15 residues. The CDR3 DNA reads TGTGCCAGAAGCTTAGGTGGGACAGTGAGGACTGAAGCTTTCTTT. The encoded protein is CARSLGGTVRTEAFF.

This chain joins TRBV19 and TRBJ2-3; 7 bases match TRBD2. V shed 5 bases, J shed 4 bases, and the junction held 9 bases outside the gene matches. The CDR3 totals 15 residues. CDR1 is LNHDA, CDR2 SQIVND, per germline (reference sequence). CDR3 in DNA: TGTGCCAGTAGTCCCTACTCTAGCGGCCCAGATACGCAGTATTTT. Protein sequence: CASSPYSSGPDTQYF.

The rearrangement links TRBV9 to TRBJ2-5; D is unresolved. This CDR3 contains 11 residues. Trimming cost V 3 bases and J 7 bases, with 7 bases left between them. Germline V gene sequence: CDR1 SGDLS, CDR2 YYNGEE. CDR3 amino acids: CASSDPGTQYF. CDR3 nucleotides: TGTGCCAGCAGCGACCCGGGGACCCAGTACTTC.

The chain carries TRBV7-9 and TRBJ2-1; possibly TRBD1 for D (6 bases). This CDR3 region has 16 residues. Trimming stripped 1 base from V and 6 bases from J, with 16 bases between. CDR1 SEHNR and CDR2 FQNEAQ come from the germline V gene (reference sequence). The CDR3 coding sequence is TGTGCCAGCAGCTTAGTGACAACAGGGAAATCCAATGAGCAGTTCTTC. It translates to CASSLVTTGKSNEQFF. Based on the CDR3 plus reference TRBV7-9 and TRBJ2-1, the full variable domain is DTGVSQNPRHKITKRGQNVTFRCDPISEHNRLYWYRQTLGQGPEFLTYFQNEAQLEKSRLLSDRFSAERPKGSFSTLEIQRTEQGDSAMYLCASSLVTTGKSNEQFFGPGTRLTVL.

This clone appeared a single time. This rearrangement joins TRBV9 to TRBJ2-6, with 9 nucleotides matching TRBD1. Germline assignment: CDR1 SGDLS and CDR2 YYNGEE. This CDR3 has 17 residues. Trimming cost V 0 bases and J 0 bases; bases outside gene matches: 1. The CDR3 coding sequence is TGTGCCAGCAGCGTAGCGACAGGGGGCTCTGGGGCCAACGTCCTGACTTTC. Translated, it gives CASSVATGGSGANVLTF.

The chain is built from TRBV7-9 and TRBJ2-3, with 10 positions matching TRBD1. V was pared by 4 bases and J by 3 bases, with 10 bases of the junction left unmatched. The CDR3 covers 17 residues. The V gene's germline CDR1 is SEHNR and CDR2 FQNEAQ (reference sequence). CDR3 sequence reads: CASSSPGGQGITDTQYF. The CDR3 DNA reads TGTGCCAGCAGCTCCCCCGGGGGACAGGGGATTACAGATACGCAGTATTTT. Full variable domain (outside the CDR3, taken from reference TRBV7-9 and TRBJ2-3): DTGVSQNPRHKITKRGQNVTFRCDPISEHNRLYWYRQTLGQGPEFLTYFQNEAQLEKSRLLSDRFSAERPKGSFSTLEIQRTEQGDSAMYLCASSSPGGQGITDTQYFGPGTRLTVL.

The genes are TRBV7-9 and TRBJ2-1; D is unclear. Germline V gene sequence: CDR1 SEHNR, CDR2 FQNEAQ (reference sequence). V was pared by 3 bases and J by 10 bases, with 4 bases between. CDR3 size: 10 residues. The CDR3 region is CASSFIEQFF. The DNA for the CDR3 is TGTGCCAGCAGCTTTATCGAGCAGTTCTTC. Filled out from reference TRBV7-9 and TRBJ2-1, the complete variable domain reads DTGVSQNPRHKITKRGQNVTFRCDPISEHNRLYWYRQTLGQGPEFLTYFQNEAQLEKSRLLSDRFSAERPKGSFSTLEIQRTEQGDSAMYLCASSFIEQFFGPGTRLTVL.

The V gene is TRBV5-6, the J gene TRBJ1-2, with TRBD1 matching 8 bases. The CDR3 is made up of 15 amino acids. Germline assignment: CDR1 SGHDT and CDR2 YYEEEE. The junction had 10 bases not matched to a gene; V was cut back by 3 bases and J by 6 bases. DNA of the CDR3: TGTGCCAGCAGCTACGCCTGGACAGGGAGGAATGGCTACACCTTC. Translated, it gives CASSYAWTGRNGYTF.

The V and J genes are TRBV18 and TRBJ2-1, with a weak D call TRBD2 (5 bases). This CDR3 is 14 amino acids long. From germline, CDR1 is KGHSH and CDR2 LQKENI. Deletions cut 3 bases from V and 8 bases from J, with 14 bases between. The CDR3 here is CASSPPQAGDEQFF. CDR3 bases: TGTGCCAGCTCACCGCCCCAGGCGGGCGATGAGCAGTTCTTC.

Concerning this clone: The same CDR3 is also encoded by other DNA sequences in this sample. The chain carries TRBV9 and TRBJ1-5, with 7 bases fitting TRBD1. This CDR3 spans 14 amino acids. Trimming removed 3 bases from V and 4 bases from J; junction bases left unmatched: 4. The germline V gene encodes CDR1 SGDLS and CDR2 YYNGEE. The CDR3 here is CASSATGDNQPQHF. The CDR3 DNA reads TGTGCCAGCAGCGCCACAGGGGATAATCAGCCCCAGCATTTT.

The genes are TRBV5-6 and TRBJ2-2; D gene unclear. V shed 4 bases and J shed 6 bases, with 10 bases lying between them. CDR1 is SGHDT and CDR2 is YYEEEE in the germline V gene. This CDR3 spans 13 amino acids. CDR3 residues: CASSPPSPGELFF. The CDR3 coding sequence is TGTGCCAGCAGCCCCCCATCCCCCGGGGAGCTGTTTTTT.

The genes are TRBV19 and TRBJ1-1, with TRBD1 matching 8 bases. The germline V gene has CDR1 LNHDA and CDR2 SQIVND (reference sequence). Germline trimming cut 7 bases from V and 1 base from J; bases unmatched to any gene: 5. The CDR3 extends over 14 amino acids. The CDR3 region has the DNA TGTGCCAGTAAAGGGACAGGCTGGAACACTGAAGCTTTCTTT. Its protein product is CASKGTGWNTEAFF.

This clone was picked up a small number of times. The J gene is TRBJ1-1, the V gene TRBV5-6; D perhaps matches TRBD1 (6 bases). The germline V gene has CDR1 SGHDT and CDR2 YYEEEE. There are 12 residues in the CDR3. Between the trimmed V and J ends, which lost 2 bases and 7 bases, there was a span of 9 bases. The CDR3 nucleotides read TGTGCCAGCAGCTTCGCAGGGGTTGAAGCTTTCTTT. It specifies CASSFAGVEAFF.

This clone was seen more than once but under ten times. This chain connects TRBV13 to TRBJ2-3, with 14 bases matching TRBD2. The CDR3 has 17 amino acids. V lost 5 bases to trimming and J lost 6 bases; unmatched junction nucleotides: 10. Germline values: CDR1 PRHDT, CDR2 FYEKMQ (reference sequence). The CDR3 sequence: CASSTGTSGSRGDTQYF. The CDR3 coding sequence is TGTGCCAGCAGCACCGGGACTAGCGGGAGTCGGGGTGATACGCAGTATTTT.

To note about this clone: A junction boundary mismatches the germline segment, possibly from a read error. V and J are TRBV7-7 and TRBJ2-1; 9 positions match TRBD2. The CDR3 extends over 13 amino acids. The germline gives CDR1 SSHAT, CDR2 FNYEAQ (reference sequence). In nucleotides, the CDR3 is TGTGCTAGCAGCCTCGAGCGGGGGGTAGAGCAGTTCTTC. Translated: CASSLERGVEQFF.

The CDR3 sequence is CASKAPNYNEQFF. DNA for the CDR3: TGTGCCAGCAAAGCCCCAAACTACAATGAGCAGTTCTTC. V usage is TRBV19 and J usage is TRBJ2-1, with D uncertain. V lost 9 bases, J lost 3 bases, and 12 bases lay in between. Germline lookup yields CDR1 LNHDA and CDR2 SQIVND (reference sequence). This CDR3 spans 13 amino acids.

CDR3 protein: CASSEVTGYYEQYF. As DNA, the CDR3 is TGTGCCAGCAGTGAGGTGACAGGTTACTACGAGCAGTACTTC. The gene calls are TRBV6-1 and TRBJ2-7; weak D call: TRBD1 (6 bases). The CDR3 consists of 14 residues. The ends were cut back, 3 bases at V and 3 bases at J, with 12 bases in the middle. CDR1 and CDR2 (germline): MNHNS, SASEGT.

The CDR3 loop reads CASSRPRGYDTGELFF. The CDR3 nucleotides are TGTGCCAGCAGCCGCCCTCGGGGATATGACACCGGGGAGCTGTTTTTT. This rearrangement joins TRBV7-9 to TRBJ2-2, with D possibly matching TRBD2 (5 bases). The CDR3 loop spans 16 amino acids. V was cut by 5 bases and J by 3 bases, with 16 bases left in between. Germline assignment: CDR1 SEHNR and CDR2 FQNEAQ (reference sequence).